This TCR beta chain was sequenced for a study of shared clonotypes between healthy human individuals. Study-wide results and caveats: Naive subsets usually exceeded memory subsets in estimated richness. Naive CD4 clonotypes overlapped across several donors at about 5%.

Deep-level assay runs were performed. TCRdb's table, derived via immunoSEQ multiplex PCR, lists solely in-frame clones and lacks some. The sample has around 88,000 clones; about 68% are singletons. For this clone: As yet, its antigen is unknown.

This CDR3 has 12 amino acids. The V gene's germline CDR1 is ENHRY and CDR2 SYGVKD. Trimming shortened V by 3 bases and J by 2 bases, and 5 bases separated the two germline ends. The rearrangement links TRBV10-3 to TRBJ2-7; D gene uncertain. Sequences were obtained from memory CD8+ T cells sorted from blood. Described subset: CD45RO+ cells pooled with CCR7-negative TemRA cells. This TCR was recovered from a man aged 30 to 45 in good health. CDR3 nucleotides: TGTGCCATCAGTGATTCAGCCTACGAGCAGTACTTC. Its protein product is CAISDSAYEQYF.